These 28 T cell receptor beta chains share one sample of origin, sequenced in a study of OX40 agonist ivuxolimab in advanced cancers. Produced via immunoSEQ multiplex PCR; TCRdb's table is partial and in-frame only. The sample shows over 35,000 clones, about 89% of them seen only once. Sequences were derived from CD4+ or CD8+ T cells sorted from blood, sampled in a trial of the OX40 agonist ivuxolimab. All receptors derive from an adult with an advanced solid tumor such as melanoma, head and neck, liver or kidney cancer.

J is TRBJ1-1 and V is TRBV10-3; D gene ambiguous. Germline CDR1 ENHRY, CDR2 SYGVKD. The CDR3 contains 15 residues. The V gene lost 0 bases and the J gene lost 1 base, with 9 bases spanning the gap. The CDR3 protein is CAISESAVANTEAFF. In nucleotides, the CDR3 is TGTGCCATCAGTGAGTCGGCTGTTGCGAACACTGAAGCTTTCTTT.

This chain joins TRBV5-1 and TRBJ2-5; no reliable D call. Per germline, CDR1 SGHRS and CDR2 YFSETQ. The CDR3 has 15 residues. V lost 1 base to trimming and J lost 4 bases, with 14 bases between them. The CDR3 is CASSLIGTSGETQYF. The CDR3 region has the DNA TGCGCCAGCAGCTTGATCGGCACGTCCGGAGAGACCCAGTACTTC. The entire variable domain, with the rest obtained from reference TRBV5-1 and TRBJ2-5, is as follows: KAGVTQTPRYLIKTRGQQVTLSCSPISGHRSVSWYQQTPGQGLQFLFEYFSETQRNKGNFPGRFSGRQFSNSRSEMNVSTLELGDSALYLCASSLIGTSGETQYFGPGTRLLVL.

This chain uses TRBV9 with TRBJ2-7, with 7 bases matching TRBD1. This CDR3 is 14 amino acids long. Germline CDR1 SGDLS, CDR2 YYNGEE. V was pared by 0 bases and J by 3 bases, with 3 bases of the junction left unmatched. The CDR3 spells CASSVGGTVYEQYF. The CDR3 bases are TGTGCCAGCAGCGTAGGGGGGACAGTCTACGAGCAGTACTTC.

The chain joins TRBV10-3 to TRBJ1-1; possible D gene TRBD1, 6 bases. The CDR3 is 15 amino acids. Deletions cut 6 bases from V and 6 bases from J, with 20 bases between. Looked up from germline, CDR1 is ENHRY and CDR2 is SYGVKD. This CDR3 reads CAISPQGPGGPEAFF. The CDR3 coding sequence is TGTGCCATCAGCCCACAGGGTCCGGGGGGGCCTGAAGCTTTCTTT.

The gene calls are TRBV11-2 and TRBJ2-3; D may match TRBD1 or TRBD2 (6 bases each). V gave up 1 base and J gave up 1 base, with 15 bases separating them. CDR1 and CDR2 from the germline V gene are SGHAT and FQNNGV. The CDR3 has 17 amino acids. The CDR3 nucleotides are TGTGCCAGCAGCTTAGGTAGTGGGGGGCGGGGCACAGATACGCAGTATTTT. Residues: CASSLGSGGRGTDTQYF.

The V and J genes are TRBV19 and TRBJ2-1; 8 nucleotides line up with TRBD2. CDR3 length equals 13 residues. V shed 4 bases and J 7 bases; nucleotides not matched to a gene: 3. Germline-derived CDR1 and CDR2 are LNHDA and SQIVND (reference sequence). CDR3 sequence: CASSTGLANEQFF. The CDR3 nucleotides read TGTGCCAGTAGTACCGGACTAGCTAATGAGCAGTTCTTC.

The chain joins TRBV5-5 to TRBJ1-1, with 9 bases lining up with TRBD1. Per the germline V gene, CDR1 is SGHKS and CDR2 is YYEKEE (reference sequence). This CDR3 is built from 14 residues. V trimming: 6 bases; J trimming: 7 bases; junction bases outside the gene matches: 10. The CDR3 region has the DNA TGTGCCAGCAACAGGGGGCAGGATTATAGTGAAGCTTTCTTT. Residues: CASNRGQDYSEAFF.

The chain has TRBV15 and TRBJ1-2, with 8 positions matching TRBD1. This CDR3 contains 15 residues. V dropped 4 bases and J dropped 4; count of bases not matched to a gene: 8. The germline V gene has CDR1 LNHNV and CDR2 YYDKDF (reference sequence). The CDR3 coding sequence is TGTGCCACCAGCACCTCCGCAGGGGGCCCCTATGGCTACACCTTC. Protein product: CATSTSAGGPYGYTF.

The chain is built from TRBV27 and TRBJ2-5; 7 positions match TRBD1. The J call may be mistaken, given a closer DNA end match to TRBJ2-7. Germline V gene lookup returns CDR1 MNHEY and CDR2 SMNVEV (reference sequence). This CDR3 spans 15 amino acids. The CDR3 nucleotides read TGTGCCAGCAGTTCTCCGGGACAGTTGGTCTACGAGCAGTACTTC. This translates into CASSSPGQLVYEQYF.

The chain uses TRBV7-2 and TRBJ1-1; D is possibly TRBD1 (5 bases). Trimming shortened V by 2 bases and J by 5 bases, and 18 bases separated the two germline ends. CDR3 length: 16 residues. The germline V gene encodes CDR1 SGHTA and CDR2 FQGNSA. CDR3 in amino acids: CASSLIGASFTTEAFF. CDR3 nucleotides: TGTGCCAGCAGCTTAATCGGGGCGAGTTTCACAACTGAAGCTTTCTTT.

The rearrangement links TRBV7-3 to TRBJ2-1; D unresolved. The CDR3 is made up of 16 amino acids. Per the germline V gene, CDR1 is SGHTA and CDR2 is FQGTGA. The germline V and J ends were trimmed by 5 bases and 4 bases, with 18 bases remaining between them. CDR3 DNA sequence: TGTGCCAGCAGCCCAACCTCCCAGCCTGCATACAATGAGCAGTTCTTC. It encodes CASSPTSQPAYNEQFF.

A remark on this clone: This sample includes further DNA sequences coding for the same CDR3. V is TRBV5-1 and J is TRBJ2-3; TRBD1 might be the D (5 bases). V was cut by 4 bases and J by 0 bases, with 9 bases left in between. Germline CDR1 and CDR2: SGHRS and YFSETQ. The CDR3 totals 14 residues. CDR3 sequence (DNA): TGCGCCAGCAGCCTTGACAGAAGCACAGATACGCAGTATTTT. Translating gives CASSLDRSTDTQYF.

The chain couples TRBV19 to TRBJ1-1, with D tentatively TRBD1 (5 bases). Trimming left V 6 bases short and J 4 bases short, with 15 bases between. This CDR3 comprises 14 residues. CDR1 and CDR2 (germline): LNHDA, SQIVND (reference sequence). CDR3 DNA sequence: TGTGCCAGTAGCCGGCAAGGTAGGGGCACTGAAGCTTTCTTT. It is translated as CASSRQGRGTEAFF.

This chain connects TRBV9 to TRBJ2-3, with a tentative D call TRBD1 (6 bases). Trimming stripped 2 bases from V and 4 bases from J, with 14 bases between. Germline V gene sequence: CDR1 SGDLS, CDR2 YYNGEE. The CDR3 contains 15 residues. CDR3 loop: CASSVDQGLADTQYF. As DNA, the CDR3 is TGTGCCAGCAGCGTTGACCAGGGGCTCGCAGATACGCAGTATTTT.

The chain carries TRBV7-6 and TRBJ2-5; 15 bases align to TRBD2. V lost 3 bases, J lost 0 bases, and 11 bases stayed unmatched. The CDR3 extends over 20 amino acids. Per germline, CDR1 SGHVS and CDR2 FNYEAQ. The CDR3 loop reads CASSFSPGLAGGSYQETQYF. Written as DNA, the CDR3 is TGTGCCAGCAGCTTTAGTCCGGGACTAGCGGGGGGCTCGTACCAAGAGACCCAGTACTTC.

This chain joins TRBV7-2 and TRBJ2-5; D gene unclear. V lost 1 base to trimming and J lost 4 bases, with 13 bases between them. The V gene's germline CDR1 is SGHTA and CDR2 FQGNSA. There are 15 residues in the CDR3. As DNA, the CDR3 is TGTGCCAGCAGCTTAGTTAGGCAGGTGGCAGAGACCCAGTACTTC. Protein product: CASSLVRQVAETQYF.

V is TRBV6-1 and J is TRBJ1-5; D is unresolved. V was cut by 3 bases and J by 6 bases, with 9 bases left in between. The CDR3 is 13 amino acids. Germline CDR1 and CDR2: MNHNS and SASEGT. CDR3 residues: CASSDPLRQPQHF. The CDR3, as DNA: TGTGCCAGCAGTGACCCGCTTCGTCAGCCCCAGCATTTT.

This clone turned up a few times. The chain is built from TRBV2 and TRBJ2-2, with a weak D call TRBD1 (6 bases). This CDR3 is built from 14 residues. Germline V CDR1 and CDR2: SNHLY, FYNNEI. Trimming shortened V by 6 bases and J by 7 bases, and 15 bases separated the two germline ends. The CDR3 sequence is CASRGARGYGELFF. The DNA for the CDR3 is TGTGCCAGCAGAGGGGCTAGGGGGTACGGGGAGCTGTTTTTT. Using reference TRBV2 and TRBJ2-2 for the parts outside the CDR3, the full variable domain is EPEVTQTPSHQVTQMGQEVILRCVPISNHLYFYWYRQILGQKVEFLVSFYNNEISEKSEIFDDQFSVERPDGSNFTLKIRSTKLEDSAMYFCASRGARGYGELFFGEGSRLTVL.

In its sample, this clone was seen once. J is TRBJ1-1 and V is TRBV7-3; possible D gene TRBD1, 6 bases. Germline CDR1 is SGHTA and CDR2 is FQGTGA. CDR3 size: 15 residues. The V and J ends lost 5 bases and 3 bases respectively, with 16 bases between them. The CDR3: CASSVRGRTDTEAFF. The CDR3 DNA reads TGTGCCAGCAGCGTCAGGGGAAGGACGGACACTGAAGCTTTCTTT. Together with reference TRBV7-3 and TRBJ1-1, the CDR3 gives the full variable domain: GAGVSQTPSNKVTEKGKYVELRCDPISGHTALYWYRQSLGQGPEFLIYFQGTGAADDSGLPNDRFFAVRPEGSVSTLKIQRTERGDSAVYLCASSVRGRTDTEAFFGQGTRLTVV.

The rearrangement joins TRBV6-1 to TRBJ2-5; D is possibly TRBD2 (6 bases). V was cut by 2 bases and J by 5 bases, with 21 bases left in between. The CDR3 is 17 residues long. CDR1 and CDR2 from the germline V gene are MNHNS and SASEGT. CDR3 DNA sequence: TGTGCCAGCAGTGAAAGGTTTGGGGGACTGAAGGTTGAGACCCAGTACTTC. Its protein is CASSERFGGLKVETQYF.

V and J are TRBV9 and TRBJ1-2, with 9 positions matching TRBD1. The V gene's germline CDR1 is SGDLS and CDR2 YYNGEE. The CDR3 has 15 residues. V gave up 4 bases and J gave up 6 bases; unmatched junction bases: 10. The CDR3 bases are TGTGCCAGCAGCCCCACTCTGACAGGGGGGGATGGCTACACCTTC. Encoded protein: CASSPTLTGGDGYTF.

The CDR3 spells CASSLQPGWGSYEQYF. The CDR3 bases are TGTGCCAGCAGCTTACAACCGGGATGGGGCTCCTACGAGCAGTACTTC. The chain uses TRBV7-9 and TRBJ2-7; perhaps TRBD2 as D (5 bases). Trimming took off 2 bases at V and 0 bases at J, with 14 bases between the two ends. Germline-derived CDR1 and CDR2 are SEHNR and FQNEAQ (reference sequence). This CDR3 is 16 amino acids long.

The rearrangement links TRBV28 to TRBJ2-5; D not resolved. Deletions cut 5 bases from V and 5 bases from J, with 18 bases between. The germline gives CDR1 MDHEN, CDR2 SYDVKM. The CDR3 is made up of 15 amino acids. Here the CDR3 reads CASSPGRQVIETQYF. CDR3 in DNA: TGTGCCAGCAGTCCTGGACGGCAAGTTATTGAGACCCAGTACTTC.

CDR3 sequence reads: CASSRGTGGSNSYAEQYF. CDR3 bases: TGTGCCAGTAGTAGGGGGACAGGGGGAAGTAACAGCTACGCCGAGCAGTACTTC. V and J are TRBV19 and TRBJ2-7; 11 bases line up with TRBD1. Germline CDR1 LNHDA, CDR2 SQIVND (reference sequence). Trimming at V came to 4 bases and at J to 6 bases, leaving 17 bases not matched to a gene. This CDR3 is 18 amino acids long.

This clone was seen more than once but under ten times. The genes are TRBV19 and TRBJ2-3, with D possibly TRBD2 on 7 matching bases. With 3 bases removed from V and 4 bases from J, the gap between germline ends came to 11 bases. The CDR3 consists of 14 residues. Germline lookup yields CDR1 LNHDA and CDR2 SQIVND (reference sequence). CDR3 sequence (DNA): TGTGCCAGTAGTATGGTGGGGGGGCCAGATACGCAGTATTTT. This codes for CASSMVGGPDTQYF.

This chain uses TRBV25-1 with TRBJ2-7, with 12 bases aligning to TRBD2. The CDR3 covers 15 residues. The V gene end was trimmed by 2 bases and the J gene end by 6 bases; junction bases not matched to a gene: 5. Looked up from germline, CDR1 is MGHDK and CDR2 is SYGVNS. CDR3 sequence: CASSEGELAGGEQYF. CDR3 sequence (DNA): TGTGCCAGCAGTGAAGGGGAACTAGCGGGGGGCGAGCAGTACTTC.

In its sample, this clone was seen once. The J gene is TRBJ1-2, the V gene TRBV5-1; the match to TRBD1 covers 9 bases. CDR3 length: 14 residues. From germline, CDR1 is SGHRS and CDR2 YFSETQ. Trimming cost V 4 bases and J 7 bases; bases outside gene matches: 8. CDR3 protein: CASSPDRGLGGYTF. The CDR3 DNA sequence: TGCGCCAGCAGCCCGGACAGGGGATTGGGTGGCTACACCTTC.

CDR3 DNA: TGTGCCAGCAGCGTAGGACAGTCCTACGAGCAGTACTTC. Protein sequence: CASSVGQSYEQYF. The V gene is TRBV9, the J gene TRBJ2-7; D may be TRBD1 (5 bases). The V end lost 0 bases, the J end lost 1 base, and 5 bases lay between the germline ends. The CDR3 runs to 13 residues. Germline assignment: CDR1 SGDLS and CDR2 YYNGEE.